One sample yielded the 30 T cell receptor beta chains listed below, sequenced in a study of shared clonotypes between healthy human individuals. The method was immunoSEQ multiplex PCR; TCRdb's version includes in-frame clones alone and lacks a portion of them. The top ten clones hold 0.85% to 1.2% of a sample with 2 million or so clones, about 95% of them seen once. CD45RO-negative CD8 cells positively selected for CCR7 made up the naive population, which excluded terminally differentiated effector memory CD45RA+ cells. Source material: naive CD8+ T cells sorted from blood. These receptor sequences come from a man aged 18 to 29 in good health.

The rearrangement links TRBV13 to TRBJ2-5, with 13 bases aligning to TRBD2. Germline trimming cut 6 bases from V and 4 bases from J; bases unmatched to any gene: 2. The CDR3 is 14 amino acids. CDR1 and CDR2 (germline): PRHDT, FYEKMQ (reference sequence). The chain's CDR3 is CASSRLAGGETQYF. The CDR3 nucleotides are TGTGCCAGCAGTCGACTAGCGGGAGGAGAGACCCAGTACTTC.

The chain couples TRBV11-3 to TRBJ1-2; tentative D call: TRBD1 (5 bases). Germline CDR1 and CDR2: SGHNT and YENEEA. The V end lost 5 bases, the J end lost 2 bases, and 24 bases lay between the germline ends. The CDR3 is 18 amino acids. CDR3 protein: CASSPRVSPRQKNYGYTF. The CDR3 DNA reads TGTGCCAGCAGCCCACGGGTTTCCCCGCGACAGAAGAACTATGGCTACACCTTC.

This chain links TRBV13 with TRBJ2-5; D gene ambiguous. CDR1 and CDR2 from the germline V gene are PRHDT and FYEKMQ (reference sequence). The CDR3 consists of 13 residues. Trimming stripped 1 base from V and 5 bases from J, with 8 bases between. CDR3 in DNA: TGTGCCAGCAGCTTAGCCCCGGCGGAGACCCAGTACTTC. It translates to CASSLAPAETQYF. Complete variable domain (other parts from reference TRBV13 and TRBJ2-5): AAGVIQSPRHLIKEKRETATLKCYPIPRHDTVYWYQQGPGQDPQFLISFYEKMQSDKGSIPDRFSAQQFSDYHSELNMSSLELGDSALYFCASSLAPAETQYFGPGTRLLVL.

The chain's CDR3 is CASVALGTTGYTF. The CDR3 bases are TGTGCCAGCGTCGCTCTCGGGACTACGGGCTACACCTTC. The chain joins TRBV28 to TRBJ1-2, with TRBD1 as a possible D gene (5 bases). V lost 8 bases to trimming and J lost 8 bases, with 18 bases between them. Germline-derived CDR1 and CDR2 are MDHEN and SYDVKM. The CDR3 extends over 13 amino acids.

The chain recombines TRBV5-1 with TRBJ1-1; TRBD1 agrees at 7 bases. CDR3 size: 15 residues. The germline V gene has CDR1 SGHRS and CDR2 YFSETQ. V was pared by 1 base and J by 5 bases, with 8 bases of the junction left unmatched. Here the CDR3 reads CASSLLQGRRTEAFF. The CDR3 DNA reads as TGCGCCAGCAGCTTGCTACAGGGGCGTAGGACTGAAGCTTTCTTT.

This clone is a singleton in its sample. V usage is TRBV30 and J usage is TRBJ2-5; 8 bases fit TRBD2. TRBJ2-7 explains the end of the DNA better; the J call may be wrong. This CDR3 contains 15 residues. CDR1 is GTSNPN and CDR2 is SVGIG in the germline V gene (reference sequence). CDR3 nucleotides: TGTGCCTGGACCTTTCCAGCGGGGGCGTTAGGCGAGCAGTACTTC. As protein: CAWTFPAGALGEQYF.

V gene TRBV5-1 combines with J gene TRBJ2-7, with D perhaps TRBD1 or TRBD2 (6 bases each). V shed 4 bases and J shed 1 base, with 15 bases lying between them. The CDR3 contains 15 residues. CDR1 is SGHRS and CDR2 is YFSETQ in the germline V gene. The DNA of the CDR3 is TGCGCCAGCAGCCCTCGGGGGCCGGGGTCCTACGAGCAGTACTTC. Amino acid sequence: CASSPRGPGSYEQYF.

The chain recombines TRBV11-2 with TRBJ2-7, with D maybe TRBD1 (5 bases). The V gene lost 3 bases and the J gene lost 3 bases, with 15 bases spanning the gap. CDR1 and CDR2 from the germline V gene are SGHAT and FQNNGV. CDR3 length: 15 amino acids. As DNA, the CDR3 is TGTGCCAGCAGCTTTAGGGGCCAGGAGAACTACGAGCAGTACTTC. Its protein is CASSFRGQENYEQYF.

As to this clone: The identical CDR3 is also encoded by other nucleotide sequences in the sample. The rearrangement links TRBV29-1 to TRBJ1-2, with D unclear. Looked up from germline, CDR1 is SQVTM and CDR2 is ANQGSEA. Deletions cut 2 bases from V and 2 bases from J, with 6 bases between. The CDR3 is made up of 12 amino acids. CDR3: CSVESENYGYTF. The CDR3 DNA reads as TGCAGCGTTGAATCCGAAAACTATGGCTACACCTTC.

This clone was found a few times. CDR3 in DNA: TGCGCCAGCAGCTTGGAGTACGGGAACGACGGCTACACCTTC. Protein: CASSLEYGNDGYTF. V and J are TRBV5-1 and TRBJ1-2; D unclear. Trimming took 0 bases from V and 8 from J, leaving 14 bases between them. Germline CDR1 is SGHRS and CDR2 is YFSETQ. The CDR3 is made up of 14 amino acids.

V usage is TRBV30 and J usage is TRBJ2-1, with D uncertain. Looked up from germline, CDR1 is GTSNPN and CDR2 is SVGIG (reference sequence). V lost 1 base to trimming and J lost 1 base, with 5 bases between them. The CDR3 spans 13 residues. The CDR3 DNA reads TGTGCCTGGAGTGCCGAGTCCTACAATGAGCAGTTCTTC. Protein sequence: CAWSAESYNEQFF. Drawing the rest from reference TRBV30 and TRBJ2-1, the complete variable domain is SQTIHQWPATLVQPVGSPLSLECTVEGTSNPNLYWYRQAAGRGLQLLFYSVGIGQISSEVPQNLSASRPQDRQFILSSKKLLLSDSGFYLCAWSAESYNEQFFGPGTRLTVL.

Note on this clone: Other DNA sequences in the same sample also yield this CDR3. The chain is built from TRBV5-4 and TRBJ2-7; D is uncertain. The CDR3 runs to 13 residues. The ends were cut back, 0 bases at V and 1 base at J, with 5 bases in the middle. CDR1 and CDR2 from the germline V gene are SGHNT and YYREEE (reference sequence). For the CDR3, the DNA is TGTGCCAGCAGCTTGGAGGGTTCCTACGAGCAGTACTTC. Its translation is CASSLEGSYEQYF.

J is TRBJ2-7 and V is TRBV7-8; 9 bases are shared with TRBD1. Germline-derived CDR1 and CDR2 are SGHVS and FQNEAQ. The CDR3 covers 14 residues. J was trimmed by 4 bases and V by 4 bases; bases with no gene match: 5. The CDR3 nucleotides are TGTGCCAGCAGCTCCGGGGACAGGGTGTACGAGCAGTACTTC. It is translated as CASSSGDRVYEQYF. The whole variable domain, remainder taken from reference TRBV7-8 and TRBJ2-7, is GAGVSQSPRYKVAKRGQDVALRCDPISGHVSLFWYQQALGQGPEFLTYFQNEAQLDKSGLPSDRFFAERPEGSVSTLKIQRTQQEDSAVYLCASSSGDRVYEQYFGPGTRLTVT.

The V gene is TRBV11-2, the J gene TRBJ1-2; D perhaps matches TRBD1 (6 bases). CDR3 length: 14 amino acids. Trimming took 4 bases from V and 5 from J, leaving 14 bases between them. Germline CDR1 SGHAT, CDR2 FQNNGV. CDR3 loop: CASSSSDSPYGYTF. DNA of the CDR3: TGTGCCAGCAGCTCCTCGGACAGTCCTTATGGCTACACCTTC.

Comments on this clone: Other DNA sequences within the sample encode an identical CDR3. The chain couples TRBV7-9 to TRBJ2-7; D not resolved. The CDR3 is 13 residues long. Germline lookup yields CDR1 SEHNR and CDR2 FQNEAQ (reference sequence). The V gene lost 1 base and the J gene lost 3 bases, with 7 bases spanning the gap. In DNA form, the CDR3 reads TGTGCCAGCAGCTTAGTAGGGAACTACGAGCAGTACTTC. Translation gives CASSLVGNYEQYF.

A word on this clone: Other nucleotide sequences in the sample specify the same CDR3. The rearrangement links TRBV6-5 to TRBJ2-7; perhaps TRBD1 as D (6 bases). V was clipped by 1 base and J by 0 bases, with 10 bases between them. The germline V gene has CDR1 MNHEY and CDR2 SVGAGI. There are 15 residues in the CDR3. The CDR3 spells CASSYFGGSSYEQYF. The CDR3 region has the DNA TGTGCCAGCAGTTACTTTGGGGGCTCCTCCTACGAGCAGTACTTC.

This rearrangement joins TRBV4-1 to TRBJ2-7; D possibly corresponds to TRBD1 (6 bases). V lost 2 bases, J lost 1 base, and 15 bases lay in between. CDR1 and CDR2 from the germline V gene are MGHRA and YSYEKL. CDR3 size: 16 residues. The CDR3 nucleotides read TGCGCCAGCAGCCAAATGGGGGCATTAGGTTCCTACGAGCAGTACTTC. Amino acids: CASSQMGALGSYEQYF.

V and J are TRBV2 and TRBJ2-5; D gene ambiguous. CDR1 is SNHLY, CDR2 FYNNEI, per germline. The length of the CDR3 is 16 residues. The germline V and J ends were trimmed by 3 bases and 5 bases, with 19 bases remaining between them. CDR3 DNA sequence: TGTGCCAGCAGTGATAAGACGACTCCTGAATTCGAGACCCAGTACTTC. It is translated as CASSDKTTPEFETQYF.

This chain joins TRBV27 and TRBJ2-1, with 12 nucleotides matching TRBD2. V was pared by 1 base and J by 7 bases, with 5 bases of the junction left unmatched. The CDR3 extends over 16 amino acids. Germline V lookup: CDR1 MNHEY, CDR2 SMNVEV (reference sequence). The CDR3 DNA reads as TGTGCCAGCAGTTTATTACTAGCGGGGGGCTGGAATGAGCAGTTCTTC. Protein sequence: CASSLLLAGGWNEQFF.

CDR3 nucleotide sequence: TGTGCCAGCAGTGAAGGGGGACTAGCGGGTCCCTACGAGCAGTACTTC. Its translation is CASSEGGLAGPYEQYF. The chain has TRBV2 and TRBJ2-7, with 12 bases that match TRBD2. Germline CDR1 reads SNHLY; CDR2 reads FYNNEI. Germline trimming cut 1 base from V and 2 bases from J; bases unmatched to any gene: 3. This CDR3 has 16 residues.

The V gene is TRBV4-1, the J gene TRBJ2-5; 9 nucleotides align to TRBD1. From germline, CDR1 is MGHRA and CDR2 YSYEKL. The ends lost 3 bases at V and 5 bases at J; junction bases unmatched: 10. There are 16 residues in the CDR3. The CDR3 loop reads CASSHGQGNVLETQYF. The CDR3 nucleotides read TGCGCCAGCAGCCACGGACAGGGGAACGTCTTGGAGACCCAGTACTTC.

The V and J genes are TRBV6-1 and TRBJ1-2, with 8 bases aligning to TRBD1. Germline assignment: CDR1 MNHNS and CDR2 SASEGT. This CDR3 spans 14 amino acids. V lost 5 bases, J lost 7 bases, and 9 bases stayed unmatched. This CDR3 reads CASSSQGQGSGYTF. As DNA, the CDR3 is TGTGCCAGCAGTTCCCAAGGACAGGGCAGTGGCTACACCTTC.

This clone was seen a few times. V and J are TRBV7-9 and TRBJ1-1; TRBD1 matches 7 bases. Germline CDR1 SEHNR, CDR2 FQNEAQ (reference sequence). The junction had 10 bases not matched to a gene; V was cut back by 5 bases and J by 4 bases. The CDR3 spans 15 residues. CDR3 DNA: TGTGCCAGCAGCGATTCGACAGGGACGGGCACTGAAGCTTTCTTT. Translated, it gives CASSDSTGTGTEAFF.

The V and J genes are TRBV4-1 and TRBJ1-6; 9 positions agree with TRBD1. J lost 7 bases, V lost 3 bases, and 4 bases had no gene match. Germline V gene data show CDR1 as MGHRA and CDR2 as YSYEKL. This CDR3 is 15 amino acids long. The CDR3 DNA follows: TGCGCCAGCAGCCAGTCCGGGACAGGGAATTCACCCCTCCACTTT. It codes for CASSQSGTGNSPLHF.

The V gene is TRBV27, the J gene TRBJ2-3, with D unresolved. Trimming took 7 bases from V and 4 from J, leaving 12 bases between them. CDR3 length equals 13 residues. Germline CDR1 is MNHEY and CDR2 is SMNVEV (reference sequence). For the CDR3, the DNA is TGTGCCAGCAATGGTATGTCGTCAGATACGCAGTATTTT. Amino acid sequence: CASNGMSSDTQYF.

The table lists this clone with a count of one. J is TRBJ2-1 and V is TRBV25-1; 15 bases align to TRBD2. The V and J ends lost 1 base and 7 bases, in that order; junction bases with no gene match: 2. The V gene's germline CDR1 is MGHDK and CDR2 SYGVNS. The CDR3 runs 16 residues. This CDR3 reads CASSESGLAGGNEQFF. The CDR3 DNA follows: TGTGCCAGCAGTGAATCAGGACTAGCGGGGGGGAATGAGCAGTTCTTC.

The chain couples TRBV2 to TRBJ1-5; D is possibly TRBD1 (5 bases). Trimming removed 8 bases at V and 3 bases at J, with 23 bases between. The CDR3 contains 17 residues. Germline CDR1 and CDR2: SNHLY and FYNNEI. The CDR3 reads CASSKAGKTDVNQPQHF. CDR3 bases: TGTGCCAGCTCGAAAGCAGGGAAGACGGATGTCAATCAGCCCCAGCATTTT. Full variable domain (rest looked up from reference TRBV2 and TRBJ1-5): EPEVTQTPSHQVTQMGQEVILRCVPISNHLYFYWYRQILGQKVEFLVSFYNNEISEKSEIFDDQFSVERPDGSNFTLKIRSTKLEDSAMYFCASSKAGKTDVNQPQHFGDGTRLSIL.

The chain employs TRBV30 and TRBJ2-2, with D possibly being TRBD2 (5 bases). Per germline, CDR1 GTSNPN and CDR2 SVGIG (reference sequence). The CDR3 spans 14 residues. Trimming stripped 0 bases from V and 1 base from J, with 6 bases between. The chain's CDR3 is CAWSVEGNTGELFF. The CDR3 DNA reads TGTGCCTGGAGTGTAGAGGGGAACACCGGGGAGCTGTTTTTT.

This clone was recorded only once. One end of the junction fails to match germline, which may point to a read error. The chain links TRBV19 to TRBJ2-7; 8 bases are a match to TRBD1. This CDR3 comprises 14 residues. Germline V gives CDR1 LNHDA, CDR2 SQIVND (reference sequence). Written as DNA, the CDR3 is TGTGCCAGCAGCCCCGGGACAGGAGATTACGGGCAGTACTTC. Translated: CASSPGTGDYGQYF.

The chain uses TRBV7-8 and TRBJ2-2, with 9 bases identical to TRBD2. The V gene's germline CDR1 is SGHVS and CDR2 FQNEAQ. The V gene end was trimmed by 5 bases and the J gene end by 0 bases; junction bases not matched to a gene: 13. The CDR3 is 19 amino acids. CDR3 sequence reads: CASSPNSGGIASNTGELFF. The DNA of the CDR3 is TGTGCCAGCAGCCCAAATAGCGGGGGCATCGCCTCGAACACCGGGGAGCTGTTTTTT.